The 18 T cell receptor beta chains in this list originate from one sample, sequenced in a study of blood T cells in healthy people across ages. Primed by a sample-barcoded 5' primer and a J-beta primer mix, a second PCR proceeded for about 7 to 11 cycles. TCRdb ran MiXCR on the 5' RACE reads and lists one entry per CDR3 protein. The sample records some 1.1 million distinct CDR3 sequences, more than 30% being singletons. The source material was blood. The receptors were gathered from a man aged 18-30 years in good health.

The chain uses TRBV6-2 or TRBV6-3 and TRBJ1-5; weak D call: TRBD1 (5 bases). The ends were cut back, 0 bases at V and 0 bases at J, with 12 bases in the middle. This CDR3 is 17 amino acids long. Germline V CDR1 and CDR2: MNHEY, SVGEGT. In DNA form, the CDR3 reads TGTGCCAGCAGTTACTCGATGAGGGGCTATAGCAATCAGCCCCAGCATTTT. It translates to CASSYSMRGYSNQPQHF.

The rearrangement links TRBV12-3 or TRBV12-4 to TRBJ2-7; TRBD1 matches at 10 bases. This CDR3 is built from 18 residues. V was clipped by 3 bases and J by 2 bases; unmatched bases: 13. The CDR3 sequence is CASSFRSWSGTGAYEQYF. The CDR3 nucleotides read TGTGCCAGCAGTTTCAGGAGCTGGTCCGGGACAGGGGCCTACGAGCAGTACTTC.

The genes are TRBV29-1 and TRBJ2-5; D may be TRBD1 (6 bases). This CDR3 contains 15 residues. Looked up from germline, CDR1 is SQVTM and CDR2 is ANQGSEA. The V and J ends lost 1 base and 1 base respectively, with 13 bases between them. CDR3 bases: TGCAGCGTTGAAGTGGGCAGGGGTGTCCAAGAGACCCAGTACTTC. Translating it yields CSVEVGRGVQETQYF.

A remark on this clonotype: The junction departs from the called germline gene at one end, perhaps through a read error. This sequence joins TRBV3-1 and TRBJ2-1, with D perhaps TRBD1 (6 bases). In germline, CDR1 is LGHDT, CDR2 YNNKEL (reference sequence). This CDR3 contains 13 residues. CDR3 sequence: CVSSNYRDNEQFF. CDR3 sequence (DNA): TGTGTCAGCAGCAATTACAGGGACAATGAGCAGTTCTTC.

This chain uses TRBV27 with TRBJ2-5; 7 nucleotides match TRBD2. The trim removed 5 bases at V and 9 bases at J, leaving 36 bases unmatched. Germline V lookup: CDR1 MNHEY, CDR2 SMNVEV (reference sequence). This CDR3 is built from 22 residues. CDR3 DNA sequence: TGTGCCAGCAGTCGACGACCTCCTCTAGCGGACAAGGATAACAGGCTTTGGATTGCCCAGTACTTC. This encodes CASSRRPPLADKDNRLWIAQYF.

The rearrangement links TRBV12-3 or TRBV12-4 to TRBJ1-5; D remains unclear. Trimming took 2 bases from V and 1 from J, leaving 12 bases between them. This CDR3 comprises 16 residues. This chain's CDR3 is CASSLLSTESNQPQHF. The CDR3 region has the DNA TGTGCCAGCAGTTTACTTAGTACGGAGAGCAATCAGCCCCAGCATTTT.

V usage is TRBV29-1 and J usage is TRBJ1-2; 12 nucleotides match TRBD1. Trimming took 4 bases from V and 4 from J; bases not matched to a gene: 4. Germline V gene lookup returns CDR1 SQVTM and CDR2 ANQGSEA. There are 14 residues in the CDR3. This CDR3 reads CSVGGDRGPYGYTF. As DNA, the CDR3 is TGCAGCGTTGGGGGGGACAGGGGGCCCTATGGCTACACCTTC.

This clonotype showed up many times. The chain links TRBV7-2 to TRBJ2-1; TRBD2 might be the D (5 bases). Germline loops: CDR1 SGHTA, CDR2 FQGNSA. This CDR3 comprises 14 residues. V lost 2 bases and J lost 10, with 15 bases in between. The CDR3 DNA is TGTGCCAGCAGCTTAACTAGAGGACCCACAGAGCAGTTCTTC. It yields the protein CASSLTRGPTEQFF.

This clonotype was observed a handful of times. The chain links TRBV6-6 to TRBJ2-2; D unresolved. The CDR3 contains 14 residues. Per germline, CDR1 MNHNY and CDR2 SVGAGI (reference sequence). Deletions cut 6 bases from V and 5 bases from J, with 13 bases between. The DNA for the CDR3 is TGTGCCAGCAGAAAGGATGGAAATACCGGGGAGCTGTTTTTT. The encoded protein is CASRKDGNTGELFF.

The genes are TRBV6-5 and TRBJ2-2, with TRBD1 as a possible D gene (5 bases). CDR1 and CDR2 from the germline V gene are MNHEY and SVGAGI. With 10 bases removed from V and 8 bases from J, the gap between germline ends came to 17 bases. This CDR3 has 13 residues. The CDR3 loop is CANRHQSLGELFF. CDR3 coding DNA: TGTGCCAACAGGCACCAATCGTTGGGGGAGCTGTTTTTT.

A few counts support this clonotype. The V gene is TRBV28, the J gene TRBJ1-4; D call uncertain. Looked up from germline, CDR1 is MDHEN and CDR2 is SYDVKM. Between the trimmed V and J ends, which lost 6 bases and 2 bases, there was a span of 10 bases. The CDR3 covers 14 residues. The CDR3 loop reads CASSSQDTNEKLFF. The DNA of the CDR3 is TGTGCCAGCAGCTCCCAGGATACTAATGAAAAACTGTTTTTT.

This clonotype was counted a few times. The chain uses TRBV20-1 and TRBJ1-1; D unresolved. CDR1 DFQATT and CDR2 SNEGSKA come from the germline V gene (reference sequence). V was shortened by 6 bases and J by 1 base, with 15 bases between the two germline ends. CDR3 length: 14 amino acids. The CDR3 sequence: CSAPLEAANTEAFF. The CDR3 DNA reads TGCAGTGCCCCCCTTGAGGCAGCGAACACTGAAGCTTTCTTT.

CDR3 loop: CASSLLAGANEKLFF. The CDR3 nucleotides read TGTGCCAGCAGCCTGCTAGCGGGGGCTAATGAAAAACTGTTTTTT. The chain has TRBV4-2 and TRBJ1-4; D may be TRBD1 (5 bases). Trimming stripped 4 bases from V and 3 bases from J, with 12 bases between. The V gene's germline CDR1 is LGHNA and CDR2 YNFKEQ. This CDR3 region has 15 residues.

The rearrangement joins TRBV28 to TRBJ2-5; D gene unclear. Germline lookup yields CDR1 MDHEN and CDR2 SYDVKM. V was shortened by 5 bases and J by 3 bases, with 10 bases between the two germline ends. This CDR3 has 13 amino acids. Written as DNA, the CDR3 is TGTGCCAGCAGTGTACCCTACGAAGAGACCCAGTACTTC. Translation: CASSVPYEETQYF. The complete variable domain, with remaining parts taken from reference TRBV28 and TRBJ2-5, reads DVKVTQSSRYLVKRTGEKVFLECVQDMDHENMFWYRQDPGLGLRLIYFSYDVKMKEKGDIPEGYSVSREKKERFSLILESASTNQTSMYLCASSVPYEETQYFGPGTRLLVL.

Details on this clonotype: A junction end diverges from the germline sequence, so it may reflect a read error. V gene TRBV7-9 combines with J gene TRBJ2-7; a possible D gene is TRBD2 (5 bases). The CDR3 sequence is 12 residues long. CDR1 and CDR2 (germline): SEHNR, FQNEAQ (reference sequence). CDR3: CSSSSEGHEQYF. Written as DNA, the CDR3 is TGTTCCAGCAGTTCTGAGGGCCACGAGCAGTACTTC.

This clonotype was recorded once. The rearrangement uses TRBV9 and TRBJ2-1; 10 nucleotides agree with TRBD1. CDR1 is SGDLS and CDR2 is YYNGEE in the germline V gene. This CDR3 has 14 amino acids. Trimming took 4 bases from V and 7 from J; bases not matched to a gene: 5. The DNA for the CDR3 is TGTGCCAGCAGCACCCGACAGGGGGCAAATGAGCAGTTCTTC. Translating it yields CASSTRQGANEQFF.

The chain uses TRBV20-1 and TRBJ1-1; 11 nucleotides align to TRBD1. The CDR3 covers 16 residues. V lost 4 bases to trimming and J lost 0 bases; unmatched junction nucleotides: 7. Germline CDR1 is DFQATT and CDR2 is SNEGSKA (reference sequence). The CDR3 DNA sequence: TGCAGTGCTAACCCGGGACAGGGGGTTTTGAACACTGAAGCTTTCTTT. It yields the protein CSANPGQGVLNTEAFF.

V is TRBV6-2 or TRBV6-3 and J is TRBJ1-1; 8 bases are a match to TRBD1. Germline V gene lookup returns CDR1 MNHEY and CDR2 SVGEGT. The length of the CDR3 is 16 residues. V gave up 5 bases and J gave up 0 bases; unmatched junction bases: 8. CDR3 nucleotide sequence: TGTGCCAGCAGTAGACCCAGGGGGCGGATGAACACTGAAGCTTTCTTT. Encoded protein: CASSRPRGRMNTEAFF.